This TCR beta chain is drawn from a study of T cells after yellow fever vaccination. Study-wide background: Preparation of fractions with low cell numbers was performed using SMART-Seq v4 Ultra Low Input.

V was clipped by 7 bases and J by 6 bases, with 12 bases between them. From germline, CDR1 is SGHTS and CDR2 YDEGEE. The CDR3 is 12 residues long. TCRdb redid the calling of the 5' RACE reads with MiXCR, one entry per CDR3 protein. Among 100,000 to 150,000 distinct CDR3 sequences, about 16% were seen once, and the ten largest hold around 40%. J is TRBJ2-3 and V is TRBV5-8, with D unresolved. The sequences come from CD8+ T cells sorted from PBMCs, collected 5 days after the yellow fever booster vaccination. The sequence was collected from a man aged 18-30 years who received the YFV17D yellow fever vaccine. CDR3 DNA sequence: TGTGCCAGCTCCCAGGAAGGTGATACGCAGTATTTT. As protein: CASSQEGDTQYF.